This TCR beta chain was identified during a study of cytomegalovirus exposure and HLA in healthy donors. Overall study results and limits: It was taken for granted in presence/absence analyses that sequencing depth across donors was roughly uniform. A later analysis linked a missense variant in DCLRE1C to the trimming of TCR beta V and J genes. It was only CMV serostatus that was available as immune exposure information. The likely origin of a cluster of highly shared sequence variants was a sequencing artifact.

The PCR had 60 Vbeta and 13 Jbeta primers. Some clones are missing from TCRdb's copy, which holds only in-frame ones; the method was immunoSEQ multiplex PCR. The profile shows fewer than 40,000 clones, roughly 85% of them singletons. Regarding this clone: Its antigen remains unknown.

V lost 3 bases and J lost 0; bases outside the gene matches: 8. There are 18 residues in the CDR3. The germline CDR1 and CDR2 sequences are MGHRA and YSYEKL. The chain carries TRBV4-1 and TRBJ2-3, with 11 positions matching TRBD2. Sequencing used PBMCs. This TCR derives from a woman aged 40 to 55 in good health and CMV-seropositive. CDR3 sequence reads: CASSQGVLAGASTDTQYF. CDR3 bases: TGCGCCAGCAGCCAGGGGGTACTAGCGGGGGCAAGCACAGATACGCAGTATTTT.